These 3 T cell receptor beta chains were sequenced from one sample in a study of shared clonotypes between healthy human individuals. Sequencing was performed with immunoSEQ multiplex PCR; in TCRdb, only in-frame clones are kept and a portion is missing. The data hold 950,000 to 1,100,000 clones, with approximately 80% observed a single time. Sequencing input: memory CD4+ T cells from PBMCs. This sample's subset: CD45RA-negative fraction. All receptors derive from a man between 18 and 35 years old in good health. Some clones in this sample may be carry-over from other donors' samples.

This clone was observed a few times. The CDR3 DNA reads TGCGCCAGCAGCCAAGAGGAAGGAGACGAGCAGTACTTC. Translating it yields CASSQEEGDEQYF. This chain links TRBV4-3 with TRBJ2-7; unclear D gene. Trimming removed 0 bases from V and 5 bases from J, with 8 bases in between. The CDR3 consists of 13 residues. In germline, CDR1 is LGHNA, CDR2 YSLEER.

The genes are TRBV19 and TRBJ2-7; D is undetermined. V lost 8 bases and J 3 bases, leaving 14 bases between the germline ends. The CDR3 sequence is 13 residues long. The germline gives CDR1 LNHDA, CDR2 SQIVND (reference sequence). The CDR3 loop reads CASGKDGSYEQYF. The CDR3, as DNA: TGTGCCAGTGGGAAGGACGGCAGCTACGAGCAGTACTTC.

V is TRBV2 and J is TRBJ1-4; 7 positions agree with TRBD1. The CDR3 spans 12 residues. With V trimmed by 8 bases and J by 8 bases, 5 bases remained unmatched. Germline V lookup: CDR1 SNHLY, CDR2 FYNNEI. DNA for the CDR3: TGTGCCAGCGGACAGGTTCGGGAAAAACTGTTTTTT. This gives the protein CASGQVREKLFF.